These 32 T cell receptor beta chains share one sample of origin, sequenced in a study of shared clonotypes between healthy human individuals. The naive CD8 population came from CD45RO-negative cells selected for CCR7, without terminally differentiated effector memory CD45RA+ cells. The assay was immunoSEQ multiplex PCR, and TCRdb's table has in-frame clones only and misses some. The table has about 2.1 million clones, 85% to 95% seen once; the top ten hold about 1.6%. The sequencing sample was made of naive CD8+ T cells from PBMCs. These receptors originate from a man between 18 and 35 years old in good health. Some clones in this sample may be carry-over from other donors' samples.

The DNA of the CDR3 is TGTGCCAGCAGTTTTCTTTCGGAGTCCTACGAGCAGTACTTC. Translating it yields CASSFLSESYEQYF. V is TRBV28 and J is TRBJ2-7; D uncertain. V lost 3 bases and J lost 1, with 10 bases in between. Germline-derived CDR1 and CDR2 are MDHEN and SYDVKM. The CDR3 loop spans 14 amino acids.

The chain recombines TRBV28 with TRBJ1-1, with TRBD1 matching over 7 bases. Looked up from germline, CDR1 is MDHEN and CDR2 is SYDVKM. The ends lost 7 bases at V and 2 bases at J; junction bases unmatched: 16. CDR3 length: 17 residues. CDR3 in amino acids: CASTETDRVGFNTEAFF. For the CDR3, the DNA is TGTGCCAGCACCGAGACCGACAGGGTTGGTTTTAACACTGAAGCTTTCTTT.

V is TRBV7-9 and J is TRBJ1-1, with a weak D call TRBD1 (6 bases). The CDR3 covers 13 residues. Looked up from germline, CDR1 is SEHNR and CDR2 is FQNEAQ (reference sequence). The V end lost 6 bases, the J end lost 10 bases, and 18 bases lay between the germline ends. The CDR3 protein is CASRSPGGAVAFF. The CDR3 DNA is TGTGCCAGCAGATCACCGGGGGGGGCGGTAGCTTTCTTT.

A word on this clone: The same CDR3 also results from other DNA sequences found in this sample. The rearrangement uses TRBV4-3 and TRBJ2-5, with D possibly being TRBD1 (6 bases). Trimming stripped 0 bases from V and 4 bases from J, with 9 bases between. Germline loops: CDR1 LGHNA, CDR2 YSLEER. The CDR3 loop spans 14 amino acids. This CDR3 reads CASSQDRGGETQYF. The CDR3 nucleotides read TGCGCCAGCAGCCAAGATAGAGGGGGAGAGACCCAGTACTTC.

The chain is built from TRBV27 and TRBJ2-7; tentative D call: TRBD2 (5 bases). The CDR3 is 13 amino acids. Germline V lookup: CDR1 MNHEY, CDR2 SMNVEV (reference sequence). Trimming cost V 6 bases and J 7 bases, with 16 bases left between them. This CDR3 is CASSVERRGEQYF. Here the CDR3 DNA reads TGTGCCAGCAGCGTTGAACGACGCGGGGAGCAGTACTTC.

The chain couples TRBV10-3 to TRBJ2-5; the D gene could be TRBD1 or TRBD2 (5 bases each). The end of the DNA aligns better with TRBJ2-7, so the J call may be wrong. The CDR3 covers 14 residues. Germline CDR1 reads ENHRY; CDR2 reads SYGVKD. In DNA, the CDR3 is TGTGCCATCAGTGAAACCGGGACGGCCTACGAGCAGTACTTC. It is translated as CAISETGTAYEQYF.

V gene TRBV28 combines with J gene TRBJ2-7; D remains unclear. The CDR3 loop spans 14 amino acids. Germline lookup yields CDR1 MDHEN and CDR2 SYDVKM. V lost 8 bases, J lost 0 bases, and 14 bases lay in between. Written as DNA, the CDR3 is TGTGCCAGCCGAAGTATAGGCGTCTCCTACGAGCAGTACTTC. Amino acids: CASRSIGVSYEQYF.

This chain uses TRBV9 with TRBJ2-1; 12 bases match TRBD2. V lost 1 base, J lost 8 bases, and 4 bases stayed unmatched. The germline gives CDR1 SGDLS, CDR2 YYNGEE. The CDR3 loop spans 15 amino acids. CDR3 nucleotide sequence: TGTGCCAGCAGCGTATCGACTAGCGGGAGCCATGAGCAGTTCTTC. This sequence encodes CASSVSTSGSHEQFF.

The chain couples TRBV6-6 to TRBJ1-4, with a possible D match to TRBD1 (6 bases). The germline V gene encodes CDR1 MNHNY and CDR2 SVGAGI (reference sequence). The V gene lost 1 base and the J gene lost 8 bases, with 14 bases spanning the gap. CDR3 size: 15 residues. The CDR3 nucleotides are TGTGCCAGCAGTTACTTGGGGGGCGGAAGAGAAAAACTGTTTTTT. This sequence encodes CASSYLGGGREKLFF.

This clone showed up just once. The chain joins TRBV13 to TRBJ2-3; the D is unclear. This CDR3 is 12 amino acids long. V was shortened by 2 bases and J by 3 bases, with 3 bases between the two germline ends. Germline V CDR1 and CDR2: PRHDT, FYEKMQ (reference sequence). CDR3: CASSLPTDTQYF. In DNA, the CDR3 is TGTGCCAGCAGCTTACCGACAGATACGCAGTATTTT.

The V gene is TRBV7-9, the J gene TRBJ2-3; D gene unclear. The V gene lost 4 bases and the J gene lost 10 bases, with 12 bases spanning the gap. The CDR3 covers 12 residues. Germline CDR1 and CDR2: SEHNR and FQNEAQ (reference sequence). CDR3 region: CASSSSPQPQYF. For the CDR3, the DNA is TGTGCCAGCAGCTCCTCCCCCCAGCCGCAGTATTTT.

This clone was observed a few times. This sequence joins TRBV30 and TRBJ1-1, with D possibly matching TRBD1 (6 bases). The CDR3 runs to 14 residues. The V gene lost 1 base and the J gene lost 3 bases, with 12 bases spanning the gap. Germline V gene lookup returns CDR1 GTSNPN and CDR2 SVGIG (reference sequence). CDR3 protein: CAWSETGYHTEAFF. Written as DNA, the CDR3 is TGTGCCTGGAGTGAAACAGGGTATCACACTGAAGCTTTCTTT.

The CDR3 loop reads CALPTRGTGELFF. The CDR3 nucleotides read TGTGCCCTACCTACCCGGGGCACCGGGGAGCTGTTTTTT. The chain combines TRBV7-9 with TRBJ2-2; tentatively, D is TRBD2 (5 bases). Germline V CDR1 and CDR2: SEHNR, FQNEAQ (reference sequence). The CDR3 runs 13 residues. V was trimmed by 11 bases and J by 4 bases, leaving 14 bases between them.

The rearrangement links TRBV4-3 to TRBJ2-7; perhaps TRBD1 as D (6 bases). Germline CDR1 LGHNA, CDR2 YSLEER. CDR3 length: 15 residues. The V end lost 0 bases, the J end lost 3 bases, and 12 bases lay between the germline ends. The CDR3 loop is CASSQETGPHYEQYF. The CDR3 nucleotides are TGCGCCAGCAGCCAAGAGACAGGCCCTCACTACGAGCAGTACTTC.

This chain joins TRBV9 and TRBJ2-7; 9 bases are shared with TRBD2. The V and J ends lost 6 bases and 6 bases, in that order; junction bases with no gene match: 13. The CDR3 is 15 amino acids. In germline, CDR1 is SGDLS, CDR2 YYNGEE. The CDR3 region is CASTRGGAVGSEQYF. Written as DNA, the CDR3 is TGTGCCAGCACCCGCGGGGGGGCTGTTGGCAGCGAGCAGTACTTC.

The chain uses TRBV11-2 and TRBJ1-3; D is uncertain. Trimming cost V 1 base and J 4 bases, with 5 bases left between them. Germline CDR1 and CDR2: SGHAT and FQNNGV. The CDR3 spans 13 residues. The CDR3 sequence is CASSLVSGNTIYF. The CDR3 DNA reads as TGTGCCAGCAGCTTAGTCTCCGGAAACACCATATATTTT.

This chain uses TRBV28 with TRBJ2-7, with TRBD2 as a possible D gene (6 bases). The V and J ends lost 2 bases and 9 bases respectively, with 17 bases between them. CDR1 is MDHEN, CDR2 SYDVKM, per germline. CDR3 length: 14 residues. In DNA, the CDR3 is TGTGCCAGCAGTTTACAAATAGGGACTGTCGCGCAGTACTTC. This gives the protein CASSLQIGTVAQYF.

In the case of this clone: Additional DNA sequences in this sample encode the identical CDR3. The chain combines TRBV27 with TRBJ2-1; a possible D gene is TRBD2 (5 bases). The CDR3 is 16 residues long. V gave up 5 bases and J gave up 0 bases, with 14 bases separating them. Germline lookup yields CDR1 MNHEY and CDR2 SMNVEV (reference sequence). The DNA for the CDR3 is TGTGCCAGCAGTACCGTCTCGGGAAGCTCCTACAATGAGCAGTTCTTC. Its translation is CASSTVSGSSYNEQFF.

V and J are TRBV7-9 and TRBJ1-2; D not certain. CDR3 size: 13 residues. Germline-derived CDR1 and CDR2 are SEHNR and FQNEAQ (reference sequence). V was cut by 3 bases and J by 8 bases, with 13 bases left in between. The CDR3 reads CASSLMEMGGYTF. CDR3 DNA: TGTGCCAGCAGCTTGATGGAGATGGGGGGCTACACCTTC.

This chain joins TRBV5-8 and TRBJ1-5; D is undetermined. Germline values: CDR1 SGHTS, CDR2 YDEGEE. Between the trimmed V and J ends, which lost 6 bases and 3 bases, there was a span of 16 bases. The CDR3 runs to 15 residues. For the CDR3, the DNA is TGTGCCAGCAACGGAAAACGCGGGAACAATCAGCCCCAGCATTTT. Protein: CASNGKRGNNQPQHF.

The chain is built from TRBV5-4 and TRBJ2-1, with 7 positions matching TRBD2. Germline lookup yields CDR1 SGHNT and CDR2 YYREEE (reference sequence). This CDR3 region has 13 residues. J lost 7 bases, V lost 4 bases, and 5 bases had no gene match. CDR3 in DNA: TGTGCCAGCAGCCCGGCGGGAGAGAATGAGCAGTTCTTC. This translates into CASSPAGENEQFF.

J is TRBJ2-2 and V is TRBV7-8; D perhaps matches TRBD2 (6 bases). This CDR3 has 17 residues. Trimming left V 4 bases short and J 0 bases short, with 15 bases between. Germline-derived CDR1 and CDR2 are SGHVS and FQNEAQ. In DNA, the CDR3 is TGTGCCAGCAGCTCCCAGCGGGTGATTACGAACACCGGGGAGCTGTTTTTT. Encoded protein: CASSSQRVITNTGELFF.

About this clone itself: One base away lies a much larger clone, so this may be a sequencing read error. The chain recombines TRBV28 with TRBJ2-7; possibly TRBD1 or TRBD2 for D (5 bases each). The germline V and J ends were trimmed by 4 bases and 0 bases, with 7 bases remaining between them. There are 13 residues in the CDR3. Germline V gene sequence: CDR1 MDHEN, CDR2 SYDVKM. The CDR3 region is CASSWGTSYEQYF. The CDR3 nucleotides read TGTGCCAGCAGTTGGGGGACCTCCTACGAGCAGTACTTC.

The chain recombines TRBV6-5 with TRBJ2-3; no firm D call. Germline CDR1 MNHEY, CDR2 SVGAGI. V was pared by 2 bases and J by 4 bases, with 7 bases between. This CDR3 region has 13 residues. CDR3 loop: CASSYGWADTQYF. In nucleotides, the CDR3 is TGTGCCAGCAGTTACGGGTGGGCAGATACGCAGTATTTT.

This clone was counted once. The chain employs TRBV7-8 and TRBJ2-7; perhaps TRBD2 as D (6 bases). Germline loops: CDR1 SGHVS, CDR2 FQNEAQ. Trimming stripped 4 bases from V and 1 base from J, with 17 bases between. This CDR3 is built from 16 residues. DNA for the CDR3: TGTGCCAGCAGCTGGGAAGGGAGGTCCACATCCTACGAGCAGTACTTC. Its translation is CASSWEGRSTSYEQYF.

V and J are TRBV15 and TRBJ1-2; 8 bases match TRBD1. V lost 1 base and J lost 6; bases outside the gene matches: 7. The V gene's germline CDR1 is LNHNV and CDR2 YYDKDF (reference sequence). There are 15 residues in the CDR3. The CDR3 spells CATSRGTGILDGYTF. The DNA of the CDR3 is TGTGCCACCAGCAGAGGGACAGGGATACTCGATGGCTACACCTTC. The full variable domain, with the rest looked up from reference TRBV15 and TRBJ1-2, is DAMVIQNPRYQVTQFGKPVTLSCSQTLNHNVMYWYQQKSSQAPKLLFHYYDKDFNNEADTPDNFQSRRPNTSFCFLDIRSPGLGDTAMYLCATSRGTGILDGYTFGSGTRLTVV.

This rearrangement joins TRBV10-2 to TRBJ2-3; 12 bases are shared with TRBD2. This CDR3 is built from 17 residues. Trimming cost V 4 bases and J 0 bases; bases outside gene matches: 5. Germline V gene data show CDR1 as WSHSY and CDR2 as SAAADI. The CDR3 DNA sequence: TGCGCCAGCAGTGGGTGGACTAGCGGGGCTAGCACAGATACGCAGTATTTT. Residues: CASSGWTSGASTDTQYF.

The chain carries TRBV28 and TRBJ1-5, with D perhaps TRBD1 (5 bases). Per the germline V gene, CDR1 is MDHEN and CDR2 is SYDVKM. The CDR3 length is 15 residues. Trimming took off 6 bases at V and 9 bases at J, with 21 bases between the two ends. The CDR3 DNA reads as TGTGCCAGCAGGGAACCCGGGACGGGGGATTCGCCCCAGCATTTT. Translating it yields CASREPGTGDSPQHF.

The chain combines TRBV6-1 with TRBJ1-1; D gene unclear. From germline, CDR1 is MNHNS and CDR2 SASEGT. CDR3 length equals 16 residues. Deletions cut 3 bases from V and 1 base from J, with 15 bases between. The CDR3 spells CASSDKHQSPNTEAFF. CDR3 nucleotides: TGTGCCAGCAGTGACAAACATCAGAGCCCGAACACTGAAGCTTTCTTT.

The chain uses TRBV5-4 and TRBJ2-7; 7 bases align to TRBD1. The V gene's germline CDR1 is SGHNT and CDR2 YYREEE (reference sequence). V trimming: 4 bases; J trimming: 0 bases; junction bases outside the gene matches: 13. The CDR3 has 17 residues. The CDR3 DNA follows: TGTGCCAGCAGCCCAGGACAGGCACCTACGAGCTCCTACGAGCAGTACTTC. Translated, it gives CASSPGQAPTSSYEQYF.

The chain joins TRBV2 to TRBJ1-5; D not certain. Germline V gene sequence: CDR1 SNHLY, CDR2 FYNNEI. The CDR3 extends over 15 amino acids. The ends were cut back, 4 bases at V and 2 bases at J, with 12 bases in the middle. CDR3 bases: TGTGCCAGCAGTGGGCCGGAGTGGGGCAATCAGCCCCAGCATTTT. Translated, it gives CASSGPEWGNQPQHF.

The chain employs TRBV5-8 and TRBJ2-1; maybe TRBD2 (5 bases). Trimming shortened V by 0 bases and J by 4 bases, and 11 bases separated the two germline ends. Germline CDR1 reads SGHTS; CDR2 reads YDEGEE. The CDR3 runs 15 residues. For the CDR3, the DNA is TGTGCCAGCAGCTTGGGAGGGTGGGGTTACAATGAGCAGTTCTTC. Protein sequence: CASSLGGWGYNEQFF.